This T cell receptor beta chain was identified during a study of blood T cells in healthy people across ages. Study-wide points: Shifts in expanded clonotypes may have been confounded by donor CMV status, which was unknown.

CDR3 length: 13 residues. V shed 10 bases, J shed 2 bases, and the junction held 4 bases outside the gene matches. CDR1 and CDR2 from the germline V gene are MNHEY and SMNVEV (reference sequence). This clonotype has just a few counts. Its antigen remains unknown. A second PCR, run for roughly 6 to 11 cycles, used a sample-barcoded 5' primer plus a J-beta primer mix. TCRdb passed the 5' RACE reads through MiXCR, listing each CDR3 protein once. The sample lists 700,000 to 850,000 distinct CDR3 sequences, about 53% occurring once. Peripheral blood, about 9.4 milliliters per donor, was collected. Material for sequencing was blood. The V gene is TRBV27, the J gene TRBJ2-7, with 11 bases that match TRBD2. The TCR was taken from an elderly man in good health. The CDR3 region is CATLAGGTYEQYF. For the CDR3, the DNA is TGTGCCACCTTAGCGGGAGGGACCTACGAGCAGTACTTC.